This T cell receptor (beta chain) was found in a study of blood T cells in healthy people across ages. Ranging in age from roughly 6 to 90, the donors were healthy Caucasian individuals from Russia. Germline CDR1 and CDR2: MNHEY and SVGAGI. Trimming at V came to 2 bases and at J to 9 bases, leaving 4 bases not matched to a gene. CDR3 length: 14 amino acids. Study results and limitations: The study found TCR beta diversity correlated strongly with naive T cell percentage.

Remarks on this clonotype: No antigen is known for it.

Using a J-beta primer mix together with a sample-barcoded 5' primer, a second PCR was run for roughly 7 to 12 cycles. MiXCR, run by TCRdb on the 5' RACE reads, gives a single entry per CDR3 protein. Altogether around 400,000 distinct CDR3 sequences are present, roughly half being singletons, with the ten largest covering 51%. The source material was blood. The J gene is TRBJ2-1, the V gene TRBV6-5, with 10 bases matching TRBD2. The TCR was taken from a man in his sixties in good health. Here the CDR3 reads CASSYDGTSVEQFF. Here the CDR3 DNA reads TGTGCCAGCAGTTACGACGGGACTAGCGTTGAGCAGTTCTTC.